The 25 T cell receptor beta chains below were found in one sample sequenced in a study of blood T cell repertoires in COVID-19. Using immunoSEQ multiplex PCR, the repertoire was profiled, and TCRdb retains in-frame clones only, with some absent. This table has some 300,000 clones, more than 70% appearing once. Sample: PBMCs or T cells enriched from blood (not recorded which). All receptors derive from a woman aged 60-70 years in a cohort exposed to, infected with or recovered from COVID-19 (not recorded which).

A single count supports this clone. The CDR3 nucleotides are TGTGCCAGCAGTCCTAACTGGGACAAGAATGAAAAACTGTTTTTT. Translating gives CASSPNWDKNEKLFF. The V call is TRBV2, the J call TRBJ1-4, with D perhaps TRBD1 (6 bases). Germline V gene sequence: CDR1 SNHLY, CDR2 FYNNEI. The CDR3 loop spans 15 amino acids. V was cut by 5 bases and J by 5 bases, with 15 bases left in between. Full variable domain (rest looked up from reference TRBV2 and TRBJ1-4): EPEVTQTPSHQVTQMGQEVILRCVPISNHLYFYWYRQILGQKVEFLVSFYNNEISEKSEIFDDQFSVERPDGSNFTLKIRSTKLEDSAMYFCASSPNWDKNEKLFFGSGTQLSVL.

The V gene is TRBV27, the J gene TRBJ2-2; D gene unclear. There are 13 residues in the CDR3. CDR1 is MNHEY, CDR2 SMNVEV, per germline (reference sequence). Trimming took 4 bases from V and 1 from J, leaving 4 bases between them. The CDR3 DNA sequence: TGTGCCAGCAGTTCCTGGAACACCGGGGAGCTGTTTTTT. It yields the protein CASSSWNTGELFF.

This clone was observed once. The chain combines TRBV5-4 with TRBJ2-3, with TRBD2 matching over 8 bases. The germline V gene encodes CDR1 SGHNT and CDR2 YYREEE (reference sequence). V was clipped by 4 bases and J by 2 bases; unmatched bases: 6. The CDR3 extends over 15 amino acids. The CDR3: CASSRSSGHTDTQYF. CDR3 DNA: TGTGCCAGCAGCCGTTCTAGCGGGCACACAGATACGCAGTATTTT. Filled out from reference TRBV5-4 and TRBJ2-3, the complete variable domain reads ETGVTQSPTHLIKTRGQQVTLRCSSQSGHNTVSWYQQALGQGPQFIFQYYREEENGRGNFPPRFSGLQFPNYSSELNVNALELDDSALYLCASSRSSGHTDTQYFGPGTRLTVL.

The J gene is TRBJ1-1, the V gene TRBV10-3, with D tentatively TRBD1 (5 bases). CDR1 is ENHRY, CDR2 SYGVKD, per germline. With 6 bases removed from V and 7 bases from J, the gap between germline ends came to 9 bases. The CDR3 spans 11 residues. For the CDR3, the DNA is TGTGCCATCAGGCAGGGCCGTGAAGCTTTCTTT. It translates to CAIRQGREAFF.

This sequence joins TRBV10-3 and TRBJ2-3; TRBD2 matches at 10 bases. The V segment lost 4 bases and the J segment 4 bases; nucleotides outside the gene matches: 2. The CDR3 spans 14 residues. Germline V lookup: CDR1 ENHRY, CDR2 SYGVKD. The CDR3 nucleotides are TGTGCCATCAGTGCTAGCGGGAGCCCAGATACGCAGTATTTT. It is translated as CAISASGSPDTQYF.

The rearrangement uses TRBV4-2 and TRBJ2-1, with TRBD2 identical over 11 bases. There are 19 residues in the CDR3. CDR1 is LGHNA, CDR2 YNFKEQ, per germline. V gave up 0 bases and J gave up 4 bases; unmatched junction bases: 11. The CDR3 loop reads CASSQEGTSGSQWYNEQFF. CDR3 nucleotide sequence: TGTGCCAGCAGCCAAGAAGGAACTAGCGGGAGTCAGTGGTACAATGAGCAGTTCTTC.

This clone was recorded once. V is TRBV29-1 and J is TRBJ2-5, with 8 bases lining up with TRBD1. CDR3 length: 11 residues. Trimming removed 5 bases from V and 5 bases from J; junction bases left unmatched: 1. Germline-derived CDR1 and CDR2 are SQVTM and ANQGSEA. This chain's CDR3 is CSVTGGETQYF. CDR3 nucleotides: TGCAGCGTTACAGGGGGGGAGACCCAGTACTTC.

This clone was picked up a small number of times. In the same sample, other DNA sequences code for this CDR3. The chain combines TRBV7-9 with TRBJ1-2, with 8 bases fitting TRBD1. With 6 bases clipped from V and 6 bases from J, the junction kept 6 bases outside the gene matches. The CDR3 has 13 residues. From germline, CDR1 is SEHNR and CDR2 FQNEAQ (reference sequence). The CDR3 region has the DNA TGTGCCAGCAGTCCTGGACAGGGCCATGGCTACACCTTC. This codes for CASSPGQGHGYTF.

This chain joins TRBV6-5 and TRBJ2-7; the match to TRBD2 covers 9 bases. The trim removed 8 bases at V and 6 bases at J, leaving 8 bases unmatched. Germline V gene lookup returns CDR1 MNHEY and CDR2 SVGAGI. The length of the CDR3 is 13 residues. Here the CDR3 reads CASRLAERSEQYF. The CDR3 coding sequence is TGTGCCAGCCGACTAGCGGAGAGGAGCGAGCAGTACTTC.

The V and J genes are TRBV12-3 or TRBV12-4 and TRBJ1-1; no clear D gene. The CDR3 loop spans 12 amino acids. Trimming removed 1 base from V and 8 bases from J, with 8 bases in between. The CDR3 here is CASSLGSVEAFF. CDR3 nucleotide sequence: TGTGCCAGCAGTTTAGGGTCAGTCGAAGCTTTCTTT.

The chain is built from TRBV10-3 and TRBJ1-3; 10 bases fit TRBD1. This CDR3 is built from 16 residues. Trimming at V came to 0 bases and at J to 1 base, leaving 0 bases not matched to a gene. Germline V gives CDR1 ENHRY, CDR2 SYGVKD. The chain's CDR3 is CAISESGQGSGNTIYF. CDR3 sequence (DNA): TGTGCCATCAGTGAGTCGGGACAGGGGTCTGGAAACACCATATATTTT.

This chain connects TRBV10-2 to TRBJ2-3; TRBD2 aligns across 10 bases. The J segment lost 5 bases and the V segment lost 3 bases, leaving 2 bases of the junction unmatched. The CDR3 has 14 residues. Germline V CDR1 and CDR2: WSHSY, SAAADI. The chain's CDR3 is CASSDTSGKDTQYF. The CDR3 nucleotides are TGCGCCAGCAGTGATACTAGCGGGAAAGATACGCAGTATTTT.

V is TRBV27 and J is TRBJ2-7, with 11 bases fitting TRBD1. From germline, CDR1 is MNHEY and CDR2 SMNVEV (reference sequence). The CDR3 runs to 15 residues. V was clipped by 6 bases and J by 3 bases; unmatched bases: 7. CDR3 loop: CASRWGGQGVYEQYF. The CDR3 region has the DNA TGTGCCAGCAGGTGGGGGGGACAGGGGGTCTACGAGCAGTACTTC.

The chain links TRBV28 to TRBJ1-2; 12 bases agree with TRBD1. The CDR3 spans 15 residues. V shed 1 base, J shed 6 bases, and the junction held 3 bases outside the gene matches. CDR1 and CDR2 (germline): MDHEN, SYDVKM. In nucleotides, the CDR3 is TGTGCCAGCAGTTTATACGGGGACAGGGGGCATGGCTACACCTTC. Protein sequence: CASSLYGDRGHGYTF.

This clone occurred once. The chain employs TRBV12-5 and TRBJ2-5; D possibly corresponds to TRBD1 (5 bases). This CDR3 is 14 amino acids long. Trimming stripped 3 bases from V and 4 bases from J, with 12 bases between. Per germline, CDR1 LGHNT and CDR2 FRNRAP. CDR3 sequence reads: CASGFQGRGETQYF. Here the CDR3 DNA reads TGTGCTAGTGGTTTTCAGGGTCGTGGAGAGACCCAGTACTTC.

In its sample, this clone was seen once. The chain carries TRBV6-5 and TRBJ1-5, with D unresolved. V was cut by 10 bases and J by 1 base, with 11 bases left in between. Looked up from germline, CDR1 is MNHEY and CDR2 is SVGAGI. The CDR3 covers 13 residues. The DNA of the CDR3 is TGTGCCACCTCGTGGGCCAGCAATCAGCCCCAGCATTTT. Amino acids: CATSWASNQPQHF.

The sample holds one count of this clone. V and J are TRBV6-5 and TRBJ2-1; D ambiguous. Germline-derived CDR1 and CDR2 are MNHEY and SVGAGI. The CDR3 runs 12 residues. The germline V and J ends were trimmed by 8 bases and 0 bases, with 5 bases remaining between them. The CDR3 loop is CASSHSYNEQFF. Here the CDR3 DNA reads TGTGCCAGCTCCCACTCCTACAATGAGCAGTTCTTC.

The CDR3 is CASSRSGTVYNEQFF. The CDR3 region has the DNA TGTGCCAGCAGTCGCAGCGGGACGGTATACAATGAGCAGTTCTTC. This rearrangement joins TRBV6-5 to TRBJ2-1, with 7 bases matching TRBD2. The CDR3 is 15 residues long. Germline trimming cut 5 bases from V and 4 bases from J; bases unmatched to any gene: 8. Germline-derived CDR1 and CDR2 are MNHEY and SVGAGI.

This clone was observed a single time. The V and J genes are TRBV28 and TRBJ1-2; D possibly corresponds to TRBD1 (6 bases). Germline V gene sequence: CDR1 MDHEN, CDR2 SYDVKM. The CDR3 runs to 14 residues. The V end was cut by 6 bases, the J end by 8 bases, with 19 bases between. CDR3 nucleotides: TGTGCCAGCAGACAAACAGGGACCGGCGAGGGCTACACCTTC. Its protein product is CASRQTGTGEGYTF.

V usage is TRBV7-8 and J usage is TRBJ1-1, with D unclear. The length of the CDR3 is 13 residues. Trimming took off 3 bases at V and 7 bases at J, with 12 bases between the two ends. Germline CDR1 and CDR2: SGHVS and FQNEAQ. In nucleotides, the CDR3 is TGTGCCAGCAGCTTGACTAGGAACGGTGAAGCTTTCTTT. It translates to CASSLTRNGEAFF.

The chain employs TRBV19 and TRBJ1-2; the D gene is possibly TRBD1 (5 bases). Germline CDR1 LNHDA, CDR2 SQIVND (reference sequence). With 5 bases removed from V and 6 bases from J, the gap between germline ends came to 28 bases. CDR3 length equals 18 residues. The CDR3 sequence is CASSVPPGREDGSDGYTF. The CDR3, as DNA: TGTGCCAGTAGTGTACCACCCGGCAGGGAGGACGGGTCGGATGGCTACACCTTC.

This chain uses TRBV3-1 (or the pseudogene TRBV3-2) with TRBJ1-6; 8 bases are a match to TRBD1. Germline-derived CDR1 and CDR2 are LGHDT and YNNKEL (reference sequence). The CDR3 is 15 amino acids. J gave up 9 bases and V 4 bases, and 8 bases lay outside the gene matches. The CDR3 reads CASSLRQGRTSPLHF. The DNA of the CDR3 is TGTGCCAGCAGCCTTCGACAGGGGCGTACTTCACCCCTCCACTTT.

J is TRBJ1-5 and V is TRBV7-9; the match to TRBD1 covers 7 bases. CDR1 is SEHNR and CDR2 is FQNEAQ in the germline V gene (reference sequence). The J segment lost 4 bases and the V segment lost 5 bases, leaving 5 bases of the junction unmatched. The CDR3 is 14 amino acids. The CDR3 DNA reads as TGTGCCAGCAGCCGGGACAGTCAAAATCAGCCCCAGCATTTT. Protein product: CASSRDSQNQPQHF.

V gene TRBV27 combines with J gene TRBJ2-1; D ambiguous. The germline V and J ends were trimmed by 5 bases and 0 bases, with 14 bases remaining between them. This CDR3 has 16 amino acids. Germline V gives CDR1 MNHEY, CDR2 SMNVEV (reference sequence). The CDR3 is CASSVTGFSSYNEQFF. The CDR3 DNA sequence: TGTGCCAGCAGTGTGACCGGGTTCAGCTCCTACAATGAGCAGTTCTTC.

The count of this clone is one. V and J are TRBV3-1 (or the pseudogene TRBV3-2) and TRBJ2-5; D call uncertain. This CDR3 has 12 amino acids. V was pared by 4 bases and J by 1 base, with 4 bases between. The V gene's germline CDR1 is LGHDT and CDR2 YNNKEL (reference sequence). In DNA form, the CDR3 reads TGTGCCAGCAGCCCCCTCCAAGAGACCCAGTACTTC. This sequence encodes CASSPLQETQYF.